These 2 T cell receptor beta chains share one sample of origin, sequenced in a study of human T cells and chemical hapten exposure. Whole blood, unfractionated, served as the material for total RNA extraction. TCRdb re-called the 5' RACE reads with MiXCR, one entry per CDR3 protein. The data show 110,000 or so distinct CDR3 sequences, around 20% seen once. These receptor sequences come from a human donor in good health.

CDR3 protein: CASTIASMGNEQFF. Written as DNA, the CDR3 is TGTGCCAGCACCATTGCGTCGATGGGGAATGAGCAGTTCTTC. This sequence joins TRBV28 and TRBJ2-1; D unresolved. CDR1 is MDHEN and CDR2 is SYDVKM in the germline V gene. There are 14 residues in the CDR3. The germline V and J ends were trimmed by 7 bases and 7 bases, with 17 bases remaining between them. The full variable domain, its missing parts supplied by reference TRBV28 and TRBJ2-1, is DVKVTQSSRYLVKRTGEKVFLECVQDMDHENMFWYRQDPGLGLRLIYFSYDVKMKEKGDIPEGYSVSREKKERFSLILESASTNQTSMYLCASTIASMGNEQFFGPGTRLTVL.

This sequence joins TRBV11-1 and TRBJ1-1; no firm D call. This CDR3 has 16 residues. V lost 3 bases, J lost 2 bases, and 16 bases lay in between. The germline V gene has CDR1 SGHAT and CDR2 FQDESV (reference sequence). The CDR3, as DNA: TGTGCCAGCAGCTTTAAAACGCGTCGGGAAAACACTGAAGCTTTCTTT. Its protein is CASSFKTRRENTEAFF.